These T cell receptor beta chains were read from a single sample in a study of blood T cell repertoires in COVID-19. TCRdb's table, derived via immunoSEQ multiplex PCR, lists solely in-frame clones and lacks some. Counted here are tens of thousands of clones, more than 75% occurring once; the ten biggest clones make up 24%. The sample comprised peripheral blood. These receptors were collected from a human donor in a cohort sampled during active COVID-19. Each CDR3 is given with its conserved first and last residue. D genes are given only for firm matches. Clone size appears in some rows only: once, few, many, or a class for an expanded clone.

>TRBJ2-1|-|TRBV29-1|TRBD2
CSVSLSGNNEQFF
TGCAGCGTTTCTCTTAGCGGGAACAATGAGCAGTTCTTC
>TRBJ2-6|-|TRBV2|-
CASRSASGANVLTF
TGTGCCAGCAGGAGCGCCTCTGGGGCCAACGTCCTGACTTTC
>TRBJ2-7|-|TRBV5-1|TRBD1
CASRWGTGSYEQYF
TGCGCCAGCAGATGGGGGACAGGCTCCTACGAGCAGTACTTC
>TRBJ1-1|once|TRBV5-1|-
CASSLDRVGTEAFF
TGCGCCAGCAGCTTGGACAGGGTCGGCACTGAAGCTTTCTTT
>TRBJ1-1|-|TRBV10-3|-
CATISGTSNSMNTEAFF
TGTGCCACAATTTCGGGGACATCCAATTCCATGAACACTGAAGCTTTCTTT
>TRBJ2-5|-|TRBV6-5|-
CASSRGSQETQYF
TGTGCCAGCAGTCGGGGGTCCCAAGAGACCCAGTACTTC
>TRBJ2-1|-|TRBV6-9|TRBD2
CASSPLDSRTSGPSSYNEQFF
TGTGCCAGCAGCCCCCTGGACTCTAGGACTAGCGGGCCCAGCTCCTACAATGAGCAGTTCTTC
>TRBJ2-1|-|TRBV7-7|TRBD2
CASSKLAGGYNEQFF
TGTGCTAGCAGCAAACTAGCGGGAGGTTACAATGAGCAGTTCTTC
>TRBJ2-7|few|TRBV7-9|TRBD2
CASSLGFGLAGALYEQYF
TGTGCCAGCAGCTTAGGGTTTGGACTAGCGGGAGCTTTATACGAGCAGTACTTC
>TRBJ2-7|few|TRBV28|TRBD1
CASSSPSGQGYEQYF
TGTGCCAGCAGTTCGCCTTCGGGACAGGGCTACGAGCAGTACTTC
>TRBJ2-3|-|TRBV29-1|-
CSVGAGRESADTQYF
TGCAGCGTGGGGGCAGGGCGGGAGAGTGCAGATACGCAGTATTTT
>TRBJ2-3|-|TRBV28|TRBD2
CASSFSSGRAADTQYF
TGTGCCAGCAGTTTCTCCAGCGGGAGGGCCGCAGATACGCAGTATTTT
>TRBJ1-4|-|TRBV4-1|TRBD1
CASSQTGTGPWEKLFF
TGCGCCAGCAGCCAGACGGGGACAGGTCCGTGGGAAAAACTGTTTTTT
>TRBJ2-3|-|TRBV19|-
CASGIGQGTDTQYF
TGTGCCAGTGGAATAGGGCAGGGCACAGATACGCAGTATTTT
>TRBJ2-1|-|TRBV4-1|-
CASSQDGGNNEQFF
TGCGCCAGCAGCCAAGATGGCGGAAACAATGAGCAGTTCTTC
>TRBJ2-3|few|TRBV23-1|-
CASSPRGKADTQYF
TGCGCCAGCAGTCCCAGGGGCAAGGCAGATACGCAGTATTTT
>TRBJ1-2|-|TRBV2|-
CASSEAGEYGYTF
TGTGCCAGCAGTGAAGCAGGGGAATATGGCTACACCTTC
>TRBJ2-7|-|TRBV7-9|TRBD2
CASSLAGVPQYEQYF
TGTGCCAGCAGCTTGGCGGGAGTCCCCCAATACGAGCAGTACTTC
>TRBJ1-4|-|TRBV4-1|-
CASSRVIRTADNEKLFF
TGCGCCAGCAGCCGGGTCATCCGGACAGCAGATAATGAAAAACTGTTTTTT
>TRBJ2-1|-|TRBV18|-
CASSPPRLPSSYNEQFF
TGTGCCAGCTCACCACCGCGGCTCCCGAGCTCCTACAATGAGCAGTTCTTC
>TRBJ2-2|-|TRBV3-1/TRBV3-2|TRBD1
CASSHRDSGATGELFF
TGTGCCAGCAGCCACCGGGACAGTGGGGCCACCGGGGAGCTGTTTTTT
>TRBJ1-1|-|TRBV7-8|TRBD1
CASSPRDRANTEAFF
TGTGCCAGCAGCCCCCGGGACAGGGCGAACACTGAAGCTTTCTTT
>TRBJ2-7|-|TRBV5-4|TRBD1
CASSFPQGGEQYF
TGTGCCAGCAGCTTTCCACAGGGGGGCGAGCAGTACTTC
>TRBJ1-5|-|TRBV28|-
CASSRQVLYQAQHF
TGTGCCAGCAGTAGACAGGTCCTCTATCAGGCCCAGCATTTT
>TRBJ2-3|-|TRBV24-1|TRBD2
CATHPGGYTDTQYF
TGTGCCACCCACCCGGGAGGGTACACAGATACGCAGTATTTT
>TRBJ1-2|-|TRBV21-1|-
CASTARGYTF
TGTGCCAGCACCGCGAGGGGCTACACCTTC
>TRBJ2-5|-|TRBV6-4|TRBD2
CASSDRGEETSGRACYQETQYF
TGTGCCAGCAGTGACCGGGGAGAAGAGACTAGCGGGAGGGCCTGTTACCAAGAGACCCAGTACTTC
>TRBJ2-1|few|TRBV3-1/TRBV3-2|TRBD2
CASSQGLAGNNEQFF
TGTGCCAGCAGCCAAGGGCTAGCGGGAAACAATGAGCAGTTCTTC
>TRBJ1-1|-|TRBV4-1|TRBD1
CASSQDLRGGRTEAFF
TGCGCCAGCAGCCAAGATTTACGAGGGGGCCGCACTGAAGCTTTCTTT
>TRBJ2-3|-|TRBV27|-
CASSWIGTISTDTQYF
TGTGCCAGCAGTTGGATAGGGACAATTAGCACAGATACGCAGTATTTT
>TRBJ1-5|-|TRBV6-6|-
CASSKGDHQPQHF
TGTGCCAGCAGTAAGGGGGATCATCAGCCCCAGCATTTT
>TRBJ2-1|-|TRBV5-1|-
CASSLGARRHSYNEQFF
TGCGCCAGCAGCTTGGGCGCGCGGCGGCACTCCTACAATGAGCAGTTCTTC
>TRBJ2-2|many|TRBV7-2|-
CASRNAVGVGELFF
TGTGCCAGCAGGAACGCTGTAGGGGTCGGGGAGCTGTTTTTT
>TRBJ2-2|-|TRBV6-6|TRBD1
CASRAGQGTNTGELFF
TGTGCCAGCAGGGCGGGACAGGGAACAAACACCGGGGAGCTGTTTTTT
>TRBJ2-5|-|TRBV5-1|-
CASSARLVKETQYF
TGCGCCAGCAGCGCCCGACTAGTCAAAGAGACCCAGTACTTC
>TRBJ1-5|-|TRBV3-1/TRBV3-2|-
CASSLSTVRNQPQHF
TGTGCCAGCAGCCTCTCGACAGTAAGGAATCAGCCCCAGCATTTT
>TRBJ2-2|-|TRBV9|-
CASSVVSETGELFF
TGTGCCAGCAGCGTAGTCTCGGAGACCGGGGAGCTGTTTTTT
>TRBJ2-5|-|TRBV2|-
CASSATETQYF
TGTGCCAGCAGTGCTACAGAGACCCAGTACTTC
>TRBJ2-7|once|TRBV20-1|-
CSGSRRDEQYF
TGCAGCGGATCCAGGCGCGACGAGCAGTACTTC
>TRBJ2-7|-|TRBV11-2|TRBD2
CASSPPTSGSYEQYF
TGTGCCAGCAGCCCACCCACTAGCGGGAGTTACGAGCAGTACTTC
>TRBJ2-2|few|TRBV19|-
CATRQYSGELFF
TGTGCCACCCGACAGTACTCCGGGGAGCTGTTTTTT
>TRBJ2-6|once|TRBV4-2|-
CASSQGGNGANVLTF
TGTGCCAGCAGCCAAGGTGGCAATGGGGCCAACGTCCTGACTTTC
>TRBJ2-1|-|TRBV5-1|TRBD2
CASSLLVAGAAEQFF
TGCGCCAGCAGCTTGTTGGTAGCGGGAGCAGCTGAGCAGTTCTTC